The clone carrying this T cell receptor (beta chain) was observed a few times. The sample belongs to a study of early T cells in non-severe SARS-CoV-2 infection. Each CDR3 protein is one row after TCRdb ran MiXCR on the 5' RACE reads. Counted here are under 45,000 distinct CDR3 sequences, about 5.2% occurring once; the ten biggest clones make up over 6%. The TCR sequence derives from an adult who was a healthcare worker with PCR-confirmed SARS-CoV-2 infection or an uninfected control (not recorded which). Material: whole blood, obtained at baseline.

The CDR3 spells CAIQQGAGRTDTQYF. The DNA for the CDR3 is TGTGCCATCCAACAGGGGGCGGGAAGGACAGATACGCAGTATTTT. The V and J genes are TRBV10-3 and TRBJ2-3; 9 bases line up with TRBD1. Germline CDR1 and CDR2: ENHRY and SYGVKD. CDR3 length equals 15 residues. V dropped 8 bases and J dropped 3; count of bases not matched to a gene: 9.